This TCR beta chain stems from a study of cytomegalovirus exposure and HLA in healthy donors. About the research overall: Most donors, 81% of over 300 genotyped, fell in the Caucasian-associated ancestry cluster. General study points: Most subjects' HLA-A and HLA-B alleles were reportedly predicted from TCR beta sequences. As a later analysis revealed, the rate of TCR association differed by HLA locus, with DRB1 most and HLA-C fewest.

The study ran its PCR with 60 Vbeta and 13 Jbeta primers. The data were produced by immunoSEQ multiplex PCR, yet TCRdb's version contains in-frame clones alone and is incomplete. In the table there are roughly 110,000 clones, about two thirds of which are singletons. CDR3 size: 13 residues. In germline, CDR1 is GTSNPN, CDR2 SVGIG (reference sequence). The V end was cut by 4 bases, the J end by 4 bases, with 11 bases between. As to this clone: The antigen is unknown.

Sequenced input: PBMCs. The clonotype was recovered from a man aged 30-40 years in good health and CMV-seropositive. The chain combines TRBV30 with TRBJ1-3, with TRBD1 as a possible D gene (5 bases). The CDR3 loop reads CAWTLQEGNTIYF. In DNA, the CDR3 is TGTGCCTGGACTTTACAGGAGGGAAACACCATATATTTT.